This note documents a single T cell receptor beta chain sequence. It has no known antigen specificity. Its ends do not fully match the called genes, so a read error is possible. The data are from a study of blood T cell repertoires in COVID-19 (dated by TCRdb to about 2020). As for the study more broadly: The collaborator samples originated in the United States, Italy and Spain and spanned the acute and convalescent phases of COVID-19. Deeply sampled blood TCRbeta repertoires from subjects exposed to, actively infected with, or recovered from COVID-19 were included in the dataset. The material from the prospective study consisted of cDNA or gDNA derived from T cells, B-cell-depleted T cells, or PBMCs. The samples were drawn from two sources: the first 160 participants of the ongoing ImmuneRACE study, and some 1,300 subjects contributed by 6 global collaborators. Where HLA class I and class II types were available, the types were taken from metadata supplied by the sample provider, not from assay-based typing. The repertoires were made available in a free public database intended to serve as a resource for research on the immune response to SARS-CoV-2. Sample metadata almost always included a de-identified subject ID, COVID-19 status, age in years and sex.

The collaborating institutions used their own protocols to collect whole blood in K2EDTA tubes. For TCRbeta analysis, collaborators shipped samples as frozen whole blood, isolated PBMCs, or DNA extracted from either of those sample types. TCRbeta CDR3 regions were amplified from genomic DNA using the immunoSEQ Assay, a bias-controlled multiplex PCR. The source study handled its data this way. Nucleated cell counts per sample were estimated from amplification of reference gene primers within the assay. To quantify the absolute abundance of each unique TCRbeta CDR3 rearrangement, sequence reads were collapsed and filtered. For each sample, productive Simpson clonality was calculated by taking the square root of Simpson's diversity index across productive rearrangements. In TCRdb, the immuneACCESS table is reduced to in-frame sequences with V and J assigned. These tables do not hold every clone; where another copy was compared, an unresolved V gene accounts for under half, and the others remain unexplained. For V, J and clone size, that table is used; D and trimming come from the DNA. The sample yields about 310,000 clones; around nine tenths were counted once. The ten largest clones take up 1% of the sample.

The cysteine opens and the phenylalanine closes a CDR3 of 18 amino acids. The read is trimmed to its CDR3 DNA, 54 bases read in frame from base 1. CDR1 and CDR2, looked up from the germline V gene, are LGHNA and YSLEER. What the work shows at the level of the full study, not this receptor alone: The amount of clinical and demographic metadata varied by source and participant and was provided uncurated.

The specimen sequenced was peripheral blood. This sequence uses TRBV4-3 and TRBJ2-6; TRBD2 could be the D gene, as 5 bases match. This sequence was found in a middle-aged man with active or convalescent COVID-19. The CDR3 reads CASSQDPGTLSRANVLTF. The nucleotide sequence reads TGCGCCAGCAGCCAAGATCCGGGAACACTCTCTAGGGCCAACGTCCTGACTTTC.